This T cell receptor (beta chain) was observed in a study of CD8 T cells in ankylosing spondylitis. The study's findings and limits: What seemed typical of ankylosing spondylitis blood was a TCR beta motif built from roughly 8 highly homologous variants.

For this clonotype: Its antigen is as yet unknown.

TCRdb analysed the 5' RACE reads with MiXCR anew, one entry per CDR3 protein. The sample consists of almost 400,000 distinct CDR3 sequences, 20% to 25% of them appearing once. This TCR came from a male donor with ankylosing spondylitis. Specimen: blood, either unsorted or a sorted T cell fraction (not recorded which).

CDR3 amino acids: CSARDDRGINEQFF. The CDR3 bases are TGCAGTGCTAGAGATGATAGGGGCATCAATGAGCAGTTCTTC. This chain connects TRBV20-1 to TRBJ2-1; D may be TRBD1 (5 bases). The germline V and J ends were trimmed by 0 bases and 6 bases, with 12 bases remaining between them. There are 14 residues in the CDR3. The germline V gene has CDR1 DFQATT and CDR2 SNEGSKA (reference sequence).